These 15 T cell receptor beta chains originate from one sample sequenced in a study of cytotoxic CD8 clonotypes in ibrutinib-treated CLL. Method: immunoSEQ multiplex PCR; TCRdb's copy keeps in-frame clones and lacks some. The sample shows approximately 74,000 clones, 70% to 90% of them seen only once. This sample comprised PBMCs, obtained at disease progression, from a patient treated with ibrutinib. The receptors shown here come from a human donor with chronic lymphocytic leukemia.

With regard to this clone: The junction shows a germline mismatch at one end, possibly a read error. The chain is built from TRBV11-1 and TRBJ2-3; perhaps D is TRBD1 or TRBD2 (5 bases each). This CDR3 region has 17 residues. CDR1 is SGHAT, CDR2 FQDESV, per germline (reference sequence). CDR3 region: CASSLAGPNRGPDTQYF. For the CDR3, the DNA is TGTGCCAGCAGCCTAGCCGGACCGAATAGGGGTCCAGATACGCAGTATTTT.

Details on this clone: Other DNA sequences in this sample translate to the same CDR3. The V gene is TRBV6-1, the J gene TRBJ2-1, with D uncertain. V lost 2 bases, J lost 5 bases, and 4 bases lay in between. The CDR3 is 12 amino acids. Looked up from germline, CDR1 is MNHNS and CDR2 is SASEGT. This chain's CDR3 is CASSEQNNEQFF. DNA of the CDR3: TGTGCCAGCAGTGAACAGAACAATGAGCAGTTCTTC.

Points on this clone: Distinct nucleotide sequences in the sample also encode this CDR3. The chain carries TRBV5-1 and TRBJ2-7; D perhaps matches TRBD2 (5 bases). Germline V gene lookup returns CDR1 SGHRS and CDR2 YFSETQ. This CDR3 is built from 12 residues. The V end was cut by 2 bases, the J end by 4 bases, with 7 bases between. The CDR3 nucleotides are TGCGCCAGCAGCTTAGGAGGATACGAGCAGTACTTC. This encodes CASSLGGYEQYF.

The chain carries TRBV30 and TRBJ1-2; D is unresolved. The V and J ends lost 2 bases and 7 bases respectively, with 14 bases between them. Per germline, CDR1 GTSNPN and CDR2 SVGIG (reference sequence). The CDR3 sequence is 13 residues long. The CDR3 DNA follows: TGTGCCTGGAGTAGTGCGGAAACCGGTGGCTACACCTTC. It yields the protein CAWSSAETGGYTF.

Notes on this clone: Compared with germline, one end of the junction differs, possibly owing to a read error. The chain couples TRBV5-6 to TRBJ1-6, with a tentative D call TRBD1 (6 bases). This CDR3 comprises 14 residues. The germline CDR1 and CDR2 sequences are SGHDT and YYEEEE. In DNA form, the CDR3 reads TGTGCCAGCAGCCTGGGGGGTCCGCAAGGACAGCAATACTTT. Amino acid sequence: CASSLGGPQGQQYF.

The genes are TRBV6-5 and TRBJ1-2; D may be TRBD1 (5 bases). CDR1 MNHEY and CDR2 SVGAGI come from the germline V gene. V was cut by 6 bases and J by 4 bases, with 18 bases left in between. The CDR3 length is 15 residues. The CDR3 region is CASRRSEDSGYGYTF. The CDR3 DNA reads as TGTGCCAGCAGACGTTCAGAAGACAGCGGCTATGGCTACACCTTC.

V usage is TRBV29-1 and J usage is TRBJ1-1; perhaps TRBD1 as D (6 bases). The V gene lost 0 bases and the J gene lost 11 bases, with 19 bases spanning the gap. Germline CDR1 SQVTM, CDR2 ANQGSEA. The CDR3 loop spans 14 amino acids. CDR3: CSVEDTGHLPRAFF. CDR3 nucleotides: TGCAGCGTTGAAGATACGGGACACCTCCCAAGGGCTTTCTTT. Complete variable domain (other parts from reference TRBV29-1 and TRBJ1-1): SAVISQKPSRDICQRGTSLTIQCQVDSQVTMMFWYRQQPGQSLTLIATANQGSEATYESGFVIDKFPISRPNLTFSTLTVSNMSPEDSSIYLCSVEDTGHLPRAFFGQGTRLTVV.

The chain couples TRBV27 to TRBJ1-2, with TRBD1 as a possible D gene (6 bases). V was cut by 3 bases and J by 3 bases, with 11 bases left in between. The CDR3 is made up of 14 amino acids. CDR1 is MNHEY, CDR2 SMNVEV, per germline (reference sequence). CDR3 sequence: CASSFAGAYYGYTF. Here the CDR3 DNA reads TGTGCCAGCAGTTTTGCGGGGGCCTACTATGGCTACACCTTC.

The J gene is TRBJ2-5, the V gene TRBV19; D not resolved. The length of the CDR3 is 14 residues. CDR1 and CDR2 from the germline V gene are LNHDA and SQIVND (reference sequence). Trimming removed 4 bases at V and 1 base at J, with 10 bases between. The CDR3 DNA reads as TGTGCCAGTAGTACCCCGGGCGGCCAAGAGACCCAGTACTTC. This translates into CASSTPGGQETQYF. Combining the CDR3 with reference TRBV19 and TRBJ2-5 gives the whole variable domain DGGITQSPKYLFRKEGQNVTLSCEQNLNHDAMYWYRQDPGQGLRLIYYSQIVNDFQKGDIAEGYSVSREKKESFPLTVTSAQKNPTAFYLCASSTPGGQETQYFGPGTRLLVL.

This chain links TRBV7-2 with TRBJ1-2; TRBD1 is a possible D gene (5 bases). Trimming removed 5 bases at V and 3 bases at J, with 13 bases between. Germline CDR1 is SGHTA and CDR2 is FQGNSA. CDR3 length equals 14 residues. The CDR3 sequence is CASSVIGGDYGYTF. DNA for the CDR3: TGTGCCAGCAGCGTAATCGGGGGGGACTATGGCTACACCTTC.

The chain is built from TRBV5-3 and TRBJ2-7; D gene uncertain. TRBV5-3 has ORF status, its function being uncertain. The CDR3 spans 14 residues. V was shortened by 1 base and J by 0 bases, with 8 bases between the two germline ends. DNA of the CDR3: TGTGCCAGAAGCTTGAAAGGTACCTCCTACGAGCAGTACTTC. Its protein product is CARSLKGTSYEQYF.

In this sample, this clone turned up a few times. The J gene is TRBJ1-1, the V gene TRBV7-6; no firm D call. V lost 5 bases, J lost 3 bases, and 10 bases lay in between. This CDR3 comprises 13 residues. The germline CDR1 and CDR2 sequences are SGHVS and FNYEAQ. The CDR3 nucleotides read TGTGCCAGCAGCGGCCAGCGGTACACTGAAGCTTTCTTT. Amino acid sequence: CASSGQRYTEAFF.

The chain uses TRBV5-6 and TRBJ1-6; no definite D call. V was pared by 2 bases and J by 10 bases, with 19 bases between. Germline V CDR1 and CDR2: SGHDT, YYEEEE. The CDR3 length is 16 residues. The CDR3 reads CASSLSPKPSGSPLHF. As DNA, the CDR3 is TGTGCCAGCAGCTTATCCCCGAAGCCCTCGGGGTCACCCCTCCACTTT.

The genes are TRBV4-2 and TRBJ2-7; TRBD2 agrees at 7 bases. V dropped 4 bases and J dropped 3; count of bases not matched to a gene: 9. Germline loops: CDR1 LGHNA, CDR2 YNFKEQ. This CDR3 spans 15 amino acids. For the CDR3, the DNA is TGTGCCAGCAGCCCCTTGACTAGCCCCAACTACGAGCAGTACTTC. Translation gives CASSPLTSPNYEQYF.

The chain carries TRBV19 and TRBJ1-3; no clear D gene. With 7 bases removed from V and 0 bases from J, the gap between germline ends came to 13 bases. CDR1 and CDR2 (germline): LNHDA, SQIVND (reference sequence). The CDR3 sequence is 15 residues long. The CDR3 DNA is TGTGCCAGTATCGACCGCACGACCTCTGGAAACACCATATATTTT. Protein product: CASIDRTTSGNTIYF.